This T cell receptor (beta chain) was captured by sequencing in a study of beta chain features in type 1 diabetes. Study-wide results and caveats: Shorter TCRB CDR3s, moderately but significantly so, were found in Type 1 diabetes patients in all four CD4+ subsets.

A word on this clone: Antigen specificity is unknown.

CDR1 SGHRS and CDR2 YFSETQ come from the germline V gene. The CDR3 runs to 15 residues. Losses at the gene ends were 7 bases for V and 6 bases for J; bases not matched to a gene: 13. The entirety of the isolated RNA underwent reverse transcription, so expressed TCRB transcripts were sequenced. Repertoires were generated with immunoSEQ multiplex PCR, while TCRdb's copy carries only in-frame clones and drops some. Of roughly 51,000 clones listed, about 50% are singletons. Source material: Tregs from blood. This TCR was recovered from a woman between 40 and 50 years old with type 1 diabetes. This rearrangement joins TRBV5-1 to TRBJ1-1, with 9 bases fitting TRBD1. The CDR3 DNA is TGCGCCAGCTGGAATACCGGGACAGGGTCTTCTGAAGCTTTCTTT. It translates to CASWNTGTGSSEAFF.